This T cell receptor (beta chain) derives from a study of post-analysis software for immune sequencing data. In the study overall: Relapsing-remitting, secondary progressive and progressive-relapsing multiple sclerosis courses were included. Study-level points and caveats: When the samples were clustered directly with F measure, those that had been prepared in the same batch showed strong co-clustering. A handful of TRBV segments were significantly more frequent in patients than in controls. TRBV5-6, TRBV5-1 and TRBV20-1 were among these segments. People with multiple sclerosis had a significantly lower normalized Chao1 diversity than controls did.

V lost 6 bases and J lost 4; bases outside the gene matches: 4. CDR3 length: 15 residues. Included in the TCR beta cDNA libraries were unique molecular identifiers. Between roughly 1 and 10 million T cells gave rise to some 450,000 cDNA molecules. MiXCR, run by TCRdb on the PCR reads, gives a single entry per CDR3 protein. Among 750,000 to 950,000 distinct CDR3 sequences, roughly 58% were seen once, and the ten largest hold 4.6%. A note on this clonotype: Its antigen is currently unknown.

The source of this sequence is a girl aged 5-17 years with multiple sclerosis. The sample taken for sequencing was blood. The V and J genes are TRBV12-3 or TRBV12-4 and TRBJ2-5, with TRBD2 matching over 14 bases. DNA for the CDR3: TGTGCCAGCAGCCCGACTAGCGGGAGGGGAGAGACCCAGTACTTC. Translated: CASSPTSGRGETQYF.